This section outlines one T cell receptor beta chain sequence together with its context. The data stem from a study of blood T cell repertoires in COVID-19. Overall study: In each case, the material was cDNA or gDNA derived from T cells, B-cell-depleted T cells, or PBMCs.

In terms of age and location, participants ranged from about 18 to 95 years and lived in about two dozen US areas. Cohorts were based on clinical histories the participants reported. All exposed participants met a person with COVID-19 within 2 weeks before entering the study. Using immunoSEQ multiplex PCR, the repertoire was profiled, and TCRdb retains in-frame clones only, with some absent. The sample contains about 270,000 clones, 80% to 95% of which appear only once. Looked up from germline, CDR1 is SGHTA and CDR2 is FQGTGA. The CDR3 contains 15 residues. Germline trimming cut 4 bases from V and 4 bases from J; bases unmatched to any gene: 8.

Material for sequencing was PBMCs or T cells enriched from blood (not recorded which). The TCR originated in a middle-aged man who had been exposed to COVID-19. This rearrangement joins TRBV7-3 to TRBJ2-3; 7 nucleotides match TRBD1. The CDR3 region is CASSSQTGPSDTQYF. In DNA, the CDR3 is TGTGCCAGCAGCTCCCAGACAGGGCCCTCAGATACGCAGTATTTT.